These 18 T cell receptor beta chains share one sample of origin, sequenced in a study of blood T cell repertoires in COVID-19. Using immunoSEQ multiplex PCR, the repertoire was profiled, and TCRdb retains in-frame clones only, with some absent. The sample records hundreds of thousands of clones, about 89% being singletons. Material: peripheral blood. Receptors were obtained from a man aged 35 to 55 with acute or convalescent COVID-19.

The rearrangement joins TRBV3-1 (or the pseudogene TRBV3-2) to TRBJ1-3; D not certain. This CDR3 region has 14 residues. Trimming cost V 3 bases and J 4 bases, with 10 bases left between them. Germline V gene sequence: CDR1 LGHDT, CDR2 YNNKEL (reference sequence). The CDR3 protein is CASSQSSEGNTIYF. CDR3 nucleotides: TGTGCCAGCAGCCAGTCCTCGGAGGGAAACACCATATATTTT.

The CDR3 loop is CASSLLKPTEAFF. In DNA, the CDR3 is TGTGCCAGCAGCTTACTGAAGCCCACTGAAGCTTTCTTT. The J gene is TRBJ1-1, the V gene TRBV5-8; D uncertain. The CDR3 runs to 13 residues. The V gene's germline CDR1 is SGHTS and CDR2 YDEGEE. V lost 2 bases and J 4 bases, leaving 9 bases between the germline ends.

The genes are TRBV5-1 and TRBJ1-4, with 7 bases that match TRBD1. V lost 2 bases, J lost 7 bases, and 11 bases stayed unmatched. There are 16 residues in the CDR3. Germline CDR1 SGHRS, CDR2 YFSETQ. The CDR3 is CASSLRTGMLGEKLFF. The CDR3 DNA follows: TGCGCCAGCAGCTTACGGACAGGCATGCTAGGTGAAAAACTGTTTTTT.

This rearrangement joins TRBV5-1 to TRBJ2-3; no reliable D call. Germline CDR1 is SGHRS and CDR2 is YFSETQ. The V end was cut by 0 bases, the J end by 1 base, with 12 bases between. This CDR3 is 16 amino acids long. The CDR3 nucleotides are TGCGCCAGCAGCTTGGCCGTAGAAATCGGCACAGATACGCAGTATTTT. It codes for CASSLAVEIGTDTQYF.

A remark on this clone: Other DNA sequences in the sample encode the same CDR3. The V call is TRBV6-5, the J call TRBJ1-6; D not certain. CDR1 is MNHEY and CDR2 is SVGAGI in the germline V gene. V lost 0 bases to trimming and J lost 7 bases, with 7 bases between them. The CDR3 is 14 residues long. The CDR3 DNA sequence: TGTGCCAGCAGTTACTCGGGCCGAAATTCACCCCTCCACTTT. This gives the protein CASSYSGRNSPLHF.

The V and J genes are TRBV2 and TRBJ2-7, with TRBD2 as a possible D gene (6 bases). The V end was cut by 7 bases, the J end by 9 bases, with 13 bases between. This CDR3 spans 11 amino acids. The germline V gene has CDR1 SNHLY and CDR2 FYNNEI. CDR3 in amino acids: CASKGRGWQYF. The CDR3 coding sequence is TGTGCCAGCAAGGGGCGGGGTTGGCAGTACTTC.

This sequence joins TRBV30 and TRBJ1-3; D not resolved. Germline CDR1 and CDR2: GTSNPN and SVGIG (reference sequence). The CDR3 has 11 residues. V was trimmed by 7 bases and J by 10 bases, leaving 14 bases between them. The CDR3 DNA is TGTGCCTTCCGAGGACTGGGGACCATATATTTT. Translating it yields CAFRGLGTIYF.

CDR3: CASSVGGTGETQYF. The CDR3, as DNA: TGTGCCAGCAGCGTAGGGGGGACAGGGGAGACCCAGTACTTC. J is TRBJ2-5 and V is TRBV9, with 9 bases fitting TRBD1. The CDR3 length is 14 residues. V was pared by 0 bases and J by 5 bases, with 2 bases of the junction left unmatched. The germline V gene has CDR1 SGDLS and CDR2 YYNGEE. The variable domain in full, completed from reference TRBV9 and TRBJ2-5, reads DSGVTQTPKHLITATGQRVTLRCSPRSGDLSVYWYQQSLDQGLQFLIQYYNGEERAKGNILERFSAQQFPDLHSELNLSSLELGDSALYFCASSVGGTGETQYFGPGTRLLVL.

CDR3 protein: CASSEVSGDEGDTEAFF. The CDR3 DNA follows: TGTGCCAGCAGTGAAGTAAGCGGAGATGAGGGGGACACTGAAGCTTTCTTT. The chain carries TRBV6-1 and TRBJ1-1; D may be TRBD1 (6 bases). In germline, CDR1 is MNHNS, CDR2 SASEGT. The CDR3 runs to 17 residues. Between the trimmed V and J ends, which lost 1 base and 3 bases, there was a span of 18 bases.

The chain couples TRBV2 to TRBJ1-5, with 11 bases matching TRBD1. Losses at the gene ends were 5 bases for V and 5 bases for J; bases not matched to a gene: 2. CDR3 length: 14 amino acids. Looked up from germline, CDR1 is SNHLY and CDR2 is FYNNEI. In DNA, the CDR3 is TGTGCCAGCAGTCGGGACAGGGGGGATCAGCCCCAGCATTTT. Translating it yields CASSRDRGDQPQHF. The whole variable domain, filled in from reference TRBV2 and TRBJ1-5, reads EPEVTQTPSHQVTQMGQEVILRCVPISNHLYFYWYRQILGQKVEFLVSFYNNEISEKSEIFDDQFSVERPDGSNFTLKIRSTKLEDSAMYFCASSRDRGDQPQHFGDGTRLSIL.

The chain joins TRBV11-2 to TRBJ1-6; 7 positions match TRBD1. V trimming: 3 bases; J trimming: 7 bases; junction bases outside the gene matches: 3. This CDR3 comprises 14 residues. Germline CDR1 reads SGHAT; CDR2 reads FQNNGV. This CDR3 is CASSLLRGNSPLHF. DNA for the CDR3: TGTGCCAGCAGCTTGCTCAGGGGGAATTCACCCCTCCACTTT. Supplemented by reference TRBV11-2 and TRBJ1-6, the full variable domain reads EAGVAQSPRYKIIEKRQSVAFWCNPISGHATLYWYQQILGQGPKLLIQFQNNGVVDDSQLPKDRFSAERLKGVDSTLKIQPAKLEDSAVYLCASSLLRGNSPLHFGNGTRLTVT.

The V gene is TRBV7-9, the J gene TRBJ1-2, with TRBD1 as a possible D gene (5 bases). From germline, CDR1 is SEHNR and CDR2 FQNEAQ (reference sequence). Trimming cost V 5 bases and J 4 bases, with 17 bases left between them. This CDR3 is 15 amino acids long. CDR3 in DNA: TGTGCCAGCAGCCCGAGTTCGGTGGACACCTATGGCTACACCTTC. Its protein is CASSPSSVDTYGYTF.

V usage is TRBV7-9 and J usage is TRBJ2-1; D ambiguous. The CDR3 has 8 residues. V was trimmed by 5 bases and J by 13 bases, leaving 3 bases between them. Germline CDR1 is SEHNR and CDR2 is FQNEAQ (reference sequence). The CDR3 sequence: CASSRQFF. The CDR3 DNA reads as TGTGCCAGCAGCCGTCAGTTCTTC.

This rearrangement joins TRBV11-2 to TRBJ1-5; tentatively, D is TRBD1 (5 bases). The CDR3 contains 13 residues. Germline values: CDR1 SGHAT, CDR2 FQNNGV. Between the trimmed V and J ends, which lost 1 base and 4 bases, there was a span of 5 bases. CDR3 coding DNA: TGTGCCAGCAGCTTAGCAGGGAATCAGCCCCAGCATTTT. Protein product: CASSLAGNQPQHF.

The chain links TRBV11-2 to TRBJ2-6; D perhaps matches TRBD1 (5 bases). This CDR3 has 19 amino acids. Trimming removed 0 bases at V and 0 bases at J, with 15 bases between. Germline lookup yields CDR1 SGHAT and CDR2 FQNNGV. CDR3 amino acids: CASSLDYSDTHSGANVLTF. Written as DNA, the CDR3 is TGTGCCAGCAGCTTAGATTACTCGGACACCCACTCTGGGGCCAACGTCCTGACTTTC.

This sequence joins TRBV11-3 and TRBJ2-3; 7 bases map to TRBD1. Unmatched junction bases numbered 9, after V lost 0 bases and J lost 6 bases. Germline-derived CDR1 and CDR2 are SGHNT and YENEEA. The CDR3 is 16 amino acids. The CDR3 sequence: CASSLDPQGNTDTQYF. CDR3 in DNA: TGTGCCAGCAGCTTAGATCCACAGGGGAATACGGATACGCAGTATTTT.

The chain joins TRBV27 to TRBJ1-2; D not certain. The CDR3 consists of 14 residues. CDR1 is MNHEY, CDR2 SMNVEV, per germline (reference sequence). Between the trimmed V and J ends, which lost 8 bases and 0 bases, there was a span of 13 bases. CDR3 sequence reads: CASAGPGSNYGYTF. The CDR3 DNA reads TGTGCCAGCGCGGGTCCGGGGTCTAACTATGGCTACACCTTC.

The chain combines TRBV28 with TRBJ1-2; D is ambiguous. The V gene lost 3 bases and the J gene lost 3 bases, with 5 bases spanning the gap. Germline V gene sequence: CDR1 MDHEN, CDR2 SYDVKM. This CDR3 has 12 amino acids. CDR3 bases: TGTGCCAGCAGTTTTCAGGACTATGGCTACACCTTC. It codes for CASSFQDYGYTF.